Listed below are T cell receptor beta chains from one sample, sequenced in a study of T cells expressing NK-cell markers. TCRdb re-called the 5' RACE reads, yielding one record per CDR3 amino acid sequence without DNA. The table gives 400,000 to 450,000 distinct CDR3 sequences; the top ten clones make up about 7.1% of it. Specimen: blood T cells: a sorted CD56 or NKG2C T cell subset, CD4+ or CD8+ T cells, or bulk PBMC T cells (not recorded which). The source is a woman between 18 and 75 years old in good health. Each CDR3 is given with its conserved first and last residue.

J gene	V gene	CDR3 protein
TRBJ2-5	TRBV3-1	CASSRGLLQETQYF
TRBJ2-1	TRBV7-2	CASSPPPTSLDEQFF
TRBJ2-1	TRBV5-6	CASLSGGAVDEQFF
TRBJ2-1	TRBV9	CASSSETRLTTPYNEQFF
TRBJ2-7	TRBV12-3/TRBV12-4	CASSRRGSYEQYF
TRBJ1-5	TRBV5-6	CASSLRGPNQPQHF
TRBJ1-5	TRBV12-3/TRBV12-4	CASSPGAGKSNQPQHF
TRBJ2-2	TRBV6-1	CASTARVGTGELFF
TRBJ1-5	TRBV12-3/TRBV12-4	CASSGTAHQPQHF
TRBJ2-2	TRBV29-1	CSVARGLTNTGELFF
TRBJ2-3	TRBV29-1	CSVVTSGTATQYF
TRBJ2-5	TRBV7-8	CASSLVRGGETQYF
TRBJ2-1	TRBV7-9	CASSSGQGFEQFF
TRBJ1-6	TRBV6-5	CASSYYSGEGSPLHF
TRBJ2-2	TRBV7-8	CASSLTGGNTGELFF
TRBJ1-3	TRBV12-3/TRBV12-4	CASSFGRTAGNTIYF
TRBJ2-3	TRBV5-4	CASSLGTSLTDTQYF
TRBJ2-1	TRBV20-1	CSARDRTGVHNEQFF